This T cell receptor (beta chain) was recorded in a study of cytomegalovirus exposure and HLA in healthy donors. General observations from the study: Apparent HLA restriction characterized most CMV-associated TCR beta chains in a later analysis. The authors judged a highly shared variant cluster likely a sequencing artifact. A prior analysis recorded that most TCR beta V segments were productive about 87% or about 30% of the time.

As for the donors, each was a healthy bone marrow donor. With respect to this clone: What it binds is not known.

CDR3 length equals 15 residues. Germline V CDR1 and CDR2: SEHNR, FQNEAQ (reference sequence). V was pared by 5 bases and J by 5 bases, with 6 bases of the junction left unmatched. PCR amplification relied on 60 Vbeta primers (plus 13 Jbeta primers). Generated by immunoSEQ multiplex PCR, the TCRdb table keeps only in-frame clones and is missing some. Recorded for this sample: around 35,000 clones. The clonotype comes from a middle-aged woman in good health and CMV-seropositive. The genes are TRBV7-9 and TRBJ2-1, with 10 bases aligning to TRBD1. What was sequenced was PBMCs. Written as DNA, the CDR3 is TGTGCCAGCAGCCGGGACAGGGGAGCCCACAATGAGCAGTTCTTC. Protein product: CASSRDRGAHNEQFF.